This T cell receptor (beta chain) was sequenced during a study of blood T cell repertoires in COVID-19. On the study more broadly: The origin of the acute and convalescent COVID-19 samples was the United States, Italy and Spain. The analysed material was cDNA or gDNA that came from T cells, B-cell-depleted T cells, or PBMCs.

In the source study's methods: Scientists estimated how many nucleated cells there were by amplifying reference gene primers. Measured with immunoSEQ multiplex PCR; TCRdb has only the in-frame clones, and not every one. V, J and clone size are those of that table, while D and trimming were read from the DNA. The data show roughly 45,000 clones, about 81% seen once. The germline gives CDR1 WNHNN, CDR2 SYGVQD (reference sequence). CDR3 length equals 13 residues. V lost 2 bases, J lost 3 bases, and 0 bases stayed unmatched. The sample consisted of peripheral blood. The TCR sequence derives from a man between 45 and 60 years old with active COVID-19. The chain couples TRBV10-1 to TRBJ2-7; 8 bases match TRBD1. The CDR3 DNA sequence: TGCGCCAGCAGTGAGGGACAGGGCTACGAGCAGTACTTC. As protein: CASSEGQGYEQYF.